This entry is about one TCR beta chain. Its antigen remains unidentified. V gave up 5 bases and J gave up 6 bases, with 30 bases separating them. The CDR3 spans 19 residues. Germline assignment: CDR1 MDHEN and CDR2 SYDVKM. The data were obtained in a study of blood T cells in healthy people across ages. Study observations and caveats: Researchers deemed the diversity estimates from one million T cells underestimates.

A J-beta primer mix and a sample-barcoded 5' primer were used in a second PCR of about 7 to 12 cycles. TCRdb reanalysed the 5' RACE reads using MiXCR and keeps one entry per CDR3 protein. The data hold 2 million or so distinct CDR3 sequences, with about 50% observed a single time. Sequenced sample: blood. This TCR was recovered from a woman in her forties in good health. This chain uses TRBV28 with TRBJ2-3; TRBD2 is a possible D gene (7 bases). CDR3 region: CASSTLGGASGSVGDTQYF. The DNA of the CDR3 is TGTGCCAGCAGTACCCTTGGGGGGGCTAGCGGCAGTGTCGGGGATACGCAGTATTTT.